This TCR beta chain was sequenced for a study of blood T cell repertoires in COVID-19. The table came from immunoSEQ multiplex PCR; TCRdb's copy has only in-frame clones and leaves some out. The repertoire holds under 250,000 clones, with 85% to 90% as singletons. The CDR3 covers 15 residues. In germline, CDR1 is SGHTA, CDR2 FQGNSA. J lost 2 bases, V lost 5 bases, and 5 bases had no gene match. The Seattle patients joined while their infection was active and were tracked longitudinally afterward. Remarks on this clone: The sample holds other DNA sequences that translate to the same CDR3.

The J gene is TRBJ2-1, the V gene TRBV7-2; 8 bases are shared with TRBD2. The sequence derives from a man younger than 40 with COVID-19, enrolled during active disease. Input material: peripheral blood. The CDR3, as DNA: TGTGCCAGCAGCCTGAGCGGGGGTACCTACAATGAGCAGTTCTTC. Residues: CASSLSGGTYNEQFF.